One sample yielded the 29 T cell receptor beta chains listed below, sequenced in a study of blood T cell repertoires in COVID-19. Generated by immunoSEQ multiplex PCR, the TCRdb table keeps only in-frame clones and is missing some. The profile shows over 200,000 clones, about 90% of them singletons. The sample taken for sequencing was PBMCs or T cells enriched from blood (not recorded which). The receptors come from a human donor in a cohort exposed to, infected with or recovered from COVID-19 (not recorded which). The donor label of this sample is uncertain.

The chain employs TRBV15 and TRBJ2-7; 8 bases match TRBD1. This CDR3 comprises 16 residues. In germline, CDR1 is LNHNV, CDR2 YYDKDF (reference sequence). With V trimmed by 1 base and J by 5 bases, 10 bases remained unmatched. Here the CDR3 DNA reads TGTGCCACCAGCAGAGCGAGGACAGGGAGTAGGAACGAGCAGTACTTC. This translates into CATSRARTGSRNEQYF.

The genes are TRBV2 and TRBJ1-5, with D maybe TRBD1 (5 bases). CDR1 is SNHLY and CDR2 is FYNNEI in the germline V gene. The V end lost 11 bases, the J end lost 7 bases, and 21 bases lay between the germline ends. This CDR3 has 14 residues. CDR3 sequence (DNA): TGTGCCTCCCTTCGGCAGGGTGTCCGACAGCCCCAGCATTTT. Translated: CASLRQGVRQPQHF.

The rearrangement joins TRBV30 to TRBJ2-7; 10 bases match TRBD1. CDR1 and CDR2 (germline): GTSNPN, SVGIG (reference sequence). This CDR3 contains 14 residues. V lost 3 bases to trimming and J lost 4 bases; unmatched junction nucleotides: 6. The DNA of the CDR3 is TGTGCCTGGAGATCGGGACAGGGGAGTTACGAGCAGTACTTC. Its translation: CAWRSGQGSYEQYF. The whole variable domain, remainder taken from reference TRBV30 and TRBJ2-7, is SQTIHQWPATLVQPVGSPLSLECTVEGTSNPNLYWYRQAAGRGLQLLFYSVGIGQISSEVPQNLSASRPQDRQFILSSKKLLLSDSGFYLCAWRSGQGSYEQYFGPGTRLTVT.

The DNA for the CDR3 is TGCAGCGCCGGAACCGGGACAGGGACCCAAGCTTTCTTT. The encoded protein is CSAGTGTGTQAFF. V gene TRBV29-1 combines with J gene TRBJ1-1, with 9 bases that match TRBD1. Germline assignment: CDR1 SQVTM and CDR2 ANQGSEA. CDR3 length equals 13 residues. V shed 7 bases, J shed 9 bases, and the junction held 12 bases outside the gene matches.

This rearrangement joins TRBV5-1 to TRBJ2-3; possibly TRBD2 for D (6 bases). The germline gives CDR1 SGHRS, CDR2 YFSETQ. CDR3 length: 15 residues. Trimming removed 1 base from V and 5 bases from J, with 14 bases in between. CDR3 in DNA: TGCGCCAGCAGCTTGTATGGGTTGGGGGGAGATACGCAGTATTTT. This sequence encodes CASSLYGLGGDTQYF.

This clone was seen only a few times. Here the CDR3 reads CASSPEQGAEGGYTF. In DNA form, the CDR3 reads TGTGCCAGCTCACCAGAACAGGGGGCGGAAGGAGGCTACACCTTC. The rearrangement links TRBV18 to TRBJ1-2; the match to TRBD1 covers 9 bases. Trimming cost V 2 bases and J 8 bases; bases outside gene matches: 9. Germline V gene lookup returns CDR1 KGHSH and CDR2 LQKENI. The CDR3 is made up of 15 amino acids.

This clone was seen a single time. The V and J genes are TRBV14 and TRBJ1-2; 7 bases are shared with TRBD1. CDR1 SGHDN and CDR2 FVKESK come from the germline V gene. Trimming at V came to 0 bases and at J to 2 bases, leaving 6 bases not matched to a gene. The CDR3 contains 16 residues. The CDR3 protein is CASSQDRTGANYGYTF. DNA for the CDR3: TGTGCCAGCAGCCAAGATCGAACAGGGGCGAACTATGGCTACACCTTC.

The chain is built from TRBV11-1 and TRBJ1-2, with 7 bases lining up with TRBD1. Losses at the gene ends were 5 bases for V and 5 bases for J; bases not matched to a gene: 5. This CDR3 is 13 amino acids long. Germline CDR1 is SGHAT and CDR2 is FQDESV (reference sequence). The CDR3 coding sequence is TGTGCCAGCAGCGATACAGGGGTTTATGGCTACACCTTC. This gives the protein CASSDTGVYGYTF.

This clone has a handful of counts. The CDR3 DNA reads as TGTGCCAGTGTCAGGAGGATGGGCACTGAAGCTTTCTTT. Its protein is CASVRRMGTEAFF. J is TRBJ1-1 and V is TRBV19; D gene ambiguous. Germline values: CDR1 LNHDA, CDR2 SQIVND (reference sequence). The CDR3 runs 13 residues. V gave up 8 bases and J gave up 4 bases, with 14 bases separating them.

The chain has TRBV6-5 and TRBJ1-2; 7 bases fit TRBD1. CDR1 and CDR2 (germline): MNHEY, SVGAGI. V was pared by 7 bases and J by 6 bases, with 5 bases of the junction left unmatched. This CDR3 is 12 amino acids long. The CDR3 region has the DNA TGTGCCAGCACCACCGGGACAGATGGCTACACCTTC. Amino acid sequence: CASTTGTDGYTF.

On this clone itself: The identical CDR3 is also encoded by other nucleotide sequences in the sample. This rearrangement joins TRBV3-1 (or the pseudogene TRBV3-2) to TRBJ1-2; perhaps TRBD1 as D (5 bases). The germline CDR1 and CDR2 sequences are LGHDT and YNNKEL (reference sequence). The CDR3 has 13 amino acids. Trimming removed 3 bases at V and 4 bases at J, with 9 bases between. CDR3 sequence: CASSQDTAYGYTF. The CDR3 DNA reads as TGTGCCAGCAGCCAGGACACCGCCTATGGCTACACCTTC.

This chain connects TRBV5-5 to TRBJ1-1, with D possibly TRBD1 on 5 matching bases. The CDR3 loop spans 15 amino acids. In germline, CDR1 is SGHKS, CDR2 YYEKEE (reference sequence). V shed 1 base and J shed 4 bases, with 14 bases lying between them. CDR3 in DNA: TGTGCCAGCAGCTTGCTAGGGGTTTTTGTCACTGAAGCTTTCTTT. The encoded protein is CASSLLGVFVTEAFF.

This chain uses TRBV7-9 with TRBJ2-3, with a possible D match to TRBD2 (6 bases). This CDR3 spans 12 amino acids. Between the trimmed V and J ends, which lost 6 bases and 6 bases, there was a span of 10 bases. CDR1 is SEHNR, CDR2 FQNEAQ, per germline (reference sequence). This CDR3 is CASRPLADTQYF. As DNA, the CDR3 is TGTGCCAGCAGACCTCTAGCGGATACGCAGTATTTT.

The V gene is TRBV5-1, the J gene TRBJ1-4, with D maybe TRBD1 (6 bases). CDR1 and CDR2 (germline): SGHRS, YFSETQ. The V gene lost 4 bases and the J gene lost 3 bases, with 19 bases spanning the gap. The CDR3 runs 17 residues. As DNA, the CDR3 is TGCGCCAGCAGCCCCCTGGGGGCGCTTAATGCTAATGAAAAACTGTTTTTT. Its protein product is CASSPLGALNANEKLFF.

The chain is built from TRBV7-3 and TRBJ2-5; D is unclear. The germline CDR1 and CDR2 sequences are SGHTA and FQGTGA. The CDR3 totals 15 residues. V was clipped by 5 bases and J by 7 bases, with 20 bases between them. CDR3 DNA sequence: TGTGCCAGCAGCGAGACCGGGTCAGACGGCGGGACCCAGTACTTC. It translates to CASSETGSDGGTQYF.

The chain is built from TRBV2 and TRBJ2-2; tentative D call: TRBD1 (6 bases). The CDR3 sequence is 15 residues long. Germline V gives CDR1 SNHLY, CDR2 FYNNEI. V gave up 8 bases and J gave up 4 bases, with 17 bases separating them. CDR3 amino acids: CASYGQGRSTGELFF. The CDR3 DNA reads TGTGCCAGCTACGGGCAGGGGCGCAGCACCGGGGAGCTGTTTTTT. Combining the CDR3 with reference TRBV2 and TRBJ2-2 gives the whole variable domain EPEVTQTPSHQVTQMGQEVILRCVPISNHLYFYWYRQILGQKVEFLVSFYNNEISEKSEIFDDQFSVERPDGSNFTLKIRSTKLEDSAMYFCASYGQGRSTGELFFGEGSRLTVL.

This chain joins TRBV5-1 and TRBJ1-1, with no clear D. This CDR3 has 16 amino acids. The germline V gene encodes CDR1 SGHRS and CDR2 YFSETQ. V lost 5 bases to trimming and J lost 1 base, with 18 bases between them. This CDR3 reads CASRPGAGRENTEAFF. CDR3 DNA: TGCGCCAGCAGACCGGGAGCCGGAAGGGAGAACACTGAAGCTTTCTTT.

V is TRBV19 and J is TRBJ2-1, with TRBD2 identical over 8 bases. Germline CDR1 LNHDA, CDR2 SQIVND (reference sequence). V lost 11 bases to trimming and J lost 2 bases; unmatched junction nucleotides: 14. The CDR3 covers 16 residues. For the CDR3, the DNA is TGTGCCTCTAGCATCACGGGGGGGGCGGCCTACAATGAGCAGTTCTTC. Amino acids: CASSITGGAAYNEQFF.

The chain employs TRBV5-4 and TRBJ2-5, with TRBD1 as a possible D gene (6 bases). V was pared by 2 bases and J by 3 bases, with 8 bases between. The CDR3 extends over 13 amino acids. Germline CDR1 is SGHNT and CDR2 is YYREEE (reference sequence). In DNA form, the CDR3 reads TGTGCCAGCAGCTTCACAGGGAAAGAGACCCAGTACTTC. Encoded protein: CASSFTGKETQYF.

The sample holds one count of this clone. The gene calls are TRBV2 and TRBJ2-5; TRBD2 aligns across 7 bases. V was pared by 0 bases and J by 4 bases, with 2 bases of the junction left unmatched. Germline CDR1 reads SNHLY; CDR2 reads FYNNEI. This CDR3 contains 14 residues. For the CDR3, the DNA is TGTGCCAGCAGTGAAGCGGGGGGGTCAGAGACCCAGTACTTC. The encoded protein is CASSEAGGSETQYF.

V usage is TRBV9 and J usage is TRBJ1-6; 9 bases align to TRBD1. CDR3 length equals 15 residues. Losses at the gene ends were 1 base for V and 8 bases for J; bases not matched to a gene: 4. Germline-derived CDR1 and CDR2 are SGDLS and YYNGEE. CDR3 residues: CASSVQGTGYSPLHF. The CDR3, as DNA: TGTGCCAGCAGCGTACAAGGGACAGGGTATTCACCCCTCCACTTT.

The J gene is TRBJ2-5, the V gene TRBV19; D gene ambiguous. The CDR3 extends over 15 amino acids. V lost 5 bases, J lost 1 base, and 14 bases lay in between. Per germline, CDR1 LNHDA and CDR2 SQIVND (reference sequence). For the CDR3, the DNA is TGTGCCAGTAGTCGACCATGGGCAGGCCAAGAGACCCAGTACTTC. Translation: CASSRPWAGQETQYF.

Remarks on this clone: Other DNA sequences in the sample encode the same CDR3. This chain uses TRBV6-5 with TRBJ1-2; TRBD1 matches 7 bases. The trim removed 0 bases at V and 7 bases at J, leaving 2 bases unmatched. This CDR3 comprises 13 residues. Per germline, CDR1 MNHEY and CDR2 SVGAGI. The CDR3 here is CASSYSSGGGYTF. The CDR3 DNA reads TGTGCCAGCAGTTACTCTTCAGGGGGTGGCTACACCTTC.

The chain carries TRBV5-1 and TRBJ1-1, with TRBD1 matching over 7 bases. The CDR3 sequence is 16 residues long. Losses at the gene ends were 0 bases for V and 4 bases for J; bases not matched to a gene: 9. Germline-derived CDR1 and CDR2 are SGHRS and YFSETQ. CDR3 sequence reads: CASSLGQGGPFTEAFF. DNA of the CDR3: TGCGCCAGCAGCTTGGGGCAGGGGGGTCCCTTCACTGAAGCTTTCTTT.

DNA for the CDR3: TGTGCCAGCAGCCCCAGACAGGGCTCTGGAAACACCATATATTTT. This codes for CASSPRQGSGNTIYF. The V gene is TRBV7-2, the J gene TRBJ1-3; 7 bases are shared with TRBD1. The CDR3 contains 15 residues. Germline values: CDR1 SGHTA, CDR2 FQGNSA. With 5 bases clipped from V and 0 bases from J, the junction kept 4 bases outside the gene matches.

The rearrangement joins TRBV7-2 to TRBJ2-4; 11 bases agree with TRBD2. Unmatched junction bases numbered 6, after V lost 5 bases and J lost 6 bases. Germline V gene sequence: CDR1 SGHTA, CDR2 FQGNSA. The length of the CDR3 is 15 residues. The CDR3 loop is CASSLIAGGRNIQYF. The CDR3 DNA sequence: TGTGCCAGCAGCCTCATAGCGGGGGGGCGAAACATTCAGTACTTC. The full variable domain, with the rest looked up from reference TRBV7-2 and TRBJ2-4, is GAGVSQSPSNKVTEKGKDVELRCDPISGHTALYWYRQSLGQGLEFLIYFQGNSAPDKSGLPSDRFSAERTGGSVSTLTIQRTQQEDSAVYLCASSLIAGGRNIQYFGAGTRLSVL.

The V gene is TRBV7-9, the J gene TRBJ1-1; D is unresolved. Germline CDR1 reads SEHNR; CDR2 reads FQNEAQ (reference sequence). This CDR3 has 12 residues. With 5 bases removed from V and 7 bases from J, the gap between germline ends came to 11 bases. CDR3 sequence reads: CASSQSTVEAFF. Written as DNA, the CDR3 is TGTGCCAGCAGCCAATCAACAGTTGAAGCTTTCTTT.

This clone has a single count. The J gene is TRBJ1-1, the V gene TRBV12-3 or TRBV12-4; no firm D call. CDR3 length: 11 residues. V lost 10 bases to trimming and J lost 7 bases, with 13 bases between them. Written as DNA, the CDR3 is TGTGCCACCGCAATGACGGGTGAAGCTTTCTTT. Protein: CATAMTGEAFF.

The chain combines TRBV7-2 with TRBJ2-7; 10 bases are a match to TRBD1. This CDR3 is built from 16 residues. The germline gives CDR1 SGHTA, CDR2 FQGNSA. The V gene end was trimmed by 1 base and the J gene end by 2 bases; junction bases not matched to a gene: 5. CDR3 region: CASSLGTGGRTYEQYF. The CDR3 nucleotides read TGTGCCAGCAGCTTAGGGACAGGGGGTAGGACCTACGAGCAGTACTTC.